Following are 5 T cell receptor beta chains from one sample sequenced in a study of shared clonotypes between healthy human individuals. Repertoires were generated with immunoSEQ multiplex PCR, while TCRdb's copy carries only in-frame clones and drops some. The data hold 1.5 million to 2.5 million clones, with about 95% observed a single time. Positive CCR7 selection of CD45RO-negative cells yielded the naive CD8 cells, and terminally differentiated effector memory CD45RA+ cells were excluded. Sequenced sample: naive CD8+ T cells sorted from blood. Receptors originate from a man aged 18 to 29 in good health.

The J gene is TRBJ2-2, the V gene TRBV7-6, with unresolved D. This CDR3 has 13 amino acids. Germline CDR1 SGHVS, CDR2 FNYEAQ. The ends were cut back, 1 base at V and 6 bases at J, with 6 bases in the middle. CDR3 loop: CASSLEVAGELFF. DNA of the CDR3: TGTGCCAGCAGCTTAGAAGTTGCCGGGGAGCTGTTTTTT.

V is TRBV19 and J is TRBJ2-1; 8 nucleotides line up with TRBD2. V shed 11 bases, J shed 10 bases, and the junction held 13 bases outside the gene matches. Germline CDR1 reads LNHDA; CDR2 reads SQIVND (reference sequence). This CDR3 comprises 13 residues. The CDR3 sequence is CAVTPGGPGEQFF. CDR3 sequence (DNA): TGTGCCGTCACACCGGGAGGGCCCGGGGAGCAGTTCTTC.

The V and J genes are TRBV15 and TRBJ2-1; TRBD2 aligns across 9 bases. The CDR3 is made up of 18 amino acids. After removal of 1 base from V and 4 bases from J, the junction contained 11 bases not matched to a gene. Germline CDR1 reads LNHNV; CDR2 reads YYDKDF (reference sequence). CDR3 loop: CATSRVRTVSGGYNEQFF. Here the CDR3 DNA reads TGTGCCACCAGCAGAGTCAGGACGGTCAGCGGGGGGTACAATGAGCAGTTCTTC.

The CDR3 region is CASSLALGWSIQYF. CDR3 DNA sequence: TGTGCCAGCAGCTTAGCTCTAGGGTGGTCCATTCAGTACTTC. The chain combines TRBV7-9 with TRBJ2-4; D is uncertain. This CDR3 has 14 amino acids. V dropped 0 bases and J dropped 9 bases, with 12 bases sitting between them. Germline loops: CDR1 SEHNR, CDR2 FQNEAQ (reference sequence). Together with reference TRBV7-9 and TRBJ2-4, the CDR3 gives the full variable domain: DTGVSQNPRHKITKRGQNVTFRCDPISEHNRLYWYRQTLGQGPEFLTYFQNEAQLEKSRLLSDRFSAERPKGSFSTLEIQRTEQGDSAMYLCASSLALGWSIQYFGAGTRLSVL.

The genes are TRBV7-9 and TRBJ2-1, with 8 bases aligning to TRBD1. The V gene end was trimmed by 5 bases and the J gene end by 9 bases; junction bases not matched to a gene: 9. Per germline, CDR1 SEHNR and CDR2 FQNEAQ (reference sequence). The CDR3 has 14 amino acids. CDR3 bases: TGTGCCAGCAGCCGAACCGGGGACAGGTTTGAGCAGTTCTTC. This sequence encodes CASSRTGDRFEQFF.